The present TCR beta chain was sequenced within a study of blood T cell repertoires in COVID-19. About the research overall: The cDNA or gDNA used as material had been derived from T cells, B-cell-depleted T cells, or PBMCs.

Germline assignment: CDR1 SGHDT and CDR2 YYEEEE. This CDR3 contains 11 residues. The V gene lost 4 bases and the J gene lost 6 bases, with 6 bases spanning the gap. The method was immunoSEQ multiplex PCR; TCRdb's version includes in-frame clones alone and lacks a portion of them. The profile shows approximately 200,000 clones, 70% to 90% of them singletons. The rearrangement uses TRBV5-6 and TRBJ2-3; D is ambiguous. This TCR was recovered from a woman in her forties or fifties with acute or convalescent COVID-19. The sequenced sample was peripheral blood. The CDR3 nucleotides are TGTGCCAGCAGCCTGTTGGATACGCAGTATTTT. As protein: CASSLLDTQYF.